These 19 T cell receptor beta chains were sequenced from one sample in a study of blood T cells in healthy people across ages. PCR was performed a second time for about 7 to 11 cycles using a sample-barcoded 5' primer and a J-beta primer mix. Each CDR3 protein gets one entry after TCRdb re-called the 5' RACE reads with MiXCR. The sample holds approximately 1,000,000 distinct CDR3 sequences; 35% to 40% are singletons and the top ten take about an eighth. The sequenced material came from blood. These receptors all stem from a man between 18 and 29 years old in good health.

The rearrangement joins TRBV20-1 to TRBJ2-1, with 11 nucleotides matching TRBD2. Germline assignment: CDR1 DFQATT and CDR2 SNEGSKA (reference sequence). V shed 0 bases, J shed 8 bases, and the junction held 12 bases outside the gene matches. The CDR3 has 17 residues. CDR3 in amino acids: CSARDFGSGGESDEQFF. The CDR3 coding sequence is TGCAGTGCTAGAGATTTTGGTAGCGGGGGGGAGTCGGATGAGCAGTTCTTC.

The chain employs TRBV10-3 and TRBJ2-2, with unresolved D. The length of the CDR3 is 16 residues. The germline V and J ends were trimmed by 2 bases and 5 bases, with 15 bases remaining between them. Germline CDR1 ENHRY, CDR2 SYGVKD. In DNA, the CDR3 is TGTGCCATCAGTGAGGCGTCGGGCCAAGAGACCGGGGAGCTGTTTTTT. Amino acid sequence: CAISEASGQETGELFF.

The chain links TRBV7-2 to TRBJ2-5, with 9 bases matching TRBD2. The CDR3 runs 18 residues. The V gene end was trimmed by 1 base and the J gene end by 0 bases; junction bases not matched to a gene: 9. CDR1 is SGHTA and CDR2 is FQGNSA in the germline V gene. The CDR3 loop is CASSLVLRASGDQETQYF. The CDR3 DNA reads as TGTGCCAGCAGCTTAGTTTTACGGGCTAGCGGGGACCAAGAGACCCAGTACTTC.

There are a few counts of this clonotype. The chain uses TRBV6-5 and TRBJ2-1; 10 bases align to TRBD2. Germline trimming cut 3 bases from V and 8 bases from J; bases unmatched to any gene: 7. From germline, CDR1 is MNHEY and CDR2 SVGAGI. There are 15 residues in the CDR3. CDR3 bases: TGTGCCAGCAGTTATTCGAGCGGGGGGGCCCATGAGCAGTTCTTC. Protein: CASSYSSGGAHEQFF.

This clonotype was seen a handful of times. This chain links TRBV13 with TRBJ2-5; 8 bases are a match to TRBD1. Germline CDR1 PRHDT, CDR2 FYEKMQ (reference sequence). This CDR3 comprises 15 residues. J lost 3 bases, V lost 2 bases, and 5 bases had no gene match. DNA of the CDR3: TGTGCCAGCAGCTTATCCCCGGACAGGGAAGAGACCCAGTACTTC. The encoded protein is CASSLSPDREETQYF.

This clonotype occurred a few times. The rearrangement links TRBV7-2 to TRBJ2-4; D not certain. The J call may be wrong; the DNA end is better matched by TRBJ2-7. CDR3 size: 14 residues. The V gene's germline CDR1 is SGHTA and CDR2 FQGNSA. DNA for the CDR3: TGTGCCAGCAGCCCCCAGAGTCCCCCATACGAGCAGTACTTC. Protein: CASSPQSPPYEQYF.

This chain connects TRBV10-3 to TRBJ2-1; 8 bases are a match to TRBD1. Germline CDR1 reads ENHRY; CDR2 reads SYGVKD. With V trimmed by 2 bases and J by 7 bases, 4 bases remained unmatched. CDR3 size: 14 residues. This chain's CDR3 is CAISEQGATNEQFF. The CDR3 DNA is TGTGCCATCAGTGAGCAGGGGGCAACTAATGAGCAGTTCTTC.

Points on this clonotype: A much bigger clone sits one base away, suggesting this may be a read error. The chain couples TRBV7-2 to TRBJ2-7, with D possibly called TRBD1 or TRBD2 (6 bases each). Germline CDR1 and CDR2: SGHTA and FQGNSA. The CDR3 is made up of 15 amino acids. DNA of the CDR3: TGTGCCGGCAGCTTAAGGGGGGAAGGACTCTACGAGCAGTACTTC. Translating it yields CAGSLRGEGLYEQYF.

In its sample, this clonotype was seen many times. J is TRBJ1-6 and V is TRBV2; D gene uncertain. CDR1 SNHLY and CDR2 FYNNEI come from the germline V gene. Trimming left V 6 bases short and J 8 bases short, with 5 bases between. This CDR3 comprises 11 residues. The CDR3, as DNA: TGTGCCAGCAGGACTTATTCACCCCTCCACTTT. Translating gives CASRTYSPLHF.

This clonotype was picked up a small number of times. The chain carries TRBV5-1 and TRBJ2-6; no definite D call. Per the germline V gene, CDR1 is SGHRS and CDR2 is YFSETQ. The V gene lost 5 bases and the J gene lost 4 bases, with 13 bases spanning the gap. The CDR3 contains 15 residues. CDR3 sequence: CASRLLVSGANVLTF. The CDR3 DNA reads as TGCGCCAGCAGGTTACTCGTTTCGGGGGCCAACGTCCTGACTTTC.

The chain has TRBV12-3 or TRBV12-4 and TRBJ1-1; possibly TRBD1 for D (5 bases). The CDR3 totals 18 residues. The germline V and J ends were trimmed by 1 base and 2 bases, with 20 bases remaining between them. The CDR3 DNA follows: TGTGCCAGCAGTTTAGGTCCCCCTCAGACAGAGGTCAACACTGAAGCTTTCTTT. It is translated as CASSLGPPQTEVNTEAFF.

The table lists this clonotype with a few counts. V is TRBV5-1 and J is TRBJ2-7; TRBD2 matches 14 bases. Germline V gene lookup returns CDR1 SGHRS and CDR2 YFSETQ. CDR3 length: 18 amino acids. V gave up 5 bases and J gave up 2 bases; unmatched junction bases: 12. CDR3 sequence: CASRRLAGGPLITYEQYF. In DNA form, the CDR3 reads TGCGCCAGCAGACGACTAGCGGGGGGGCCTTTGATAACCTACGAGCAGTACTTC.

This clonotype was picked up many times. This chain connects TRBV14 to TRBJ2-7; D call uncertain. Trimming took off 0 bases at V and 6 bases at J, with 3 bases between the two ends. Germline V gene lookup returns CDR1 SGHDN and CDR2 FVKESK. The length of the CDR3 is 11 residues. CDR3 bases: TGTGCCAGCAGCCAAGAAACCGAGCAGTACTTC. Protein: CASSQETEQYF.

The genes are TRBV10-3 and TRBJ2-5; D not certain. Per the germline V gene, CDR1 is ENHRY and CDR2 is SYGVKD. CDR3 length: 12 amino acids. The V end was cut by 5 bases, the J end by 6 bases, with 10 bases between. DNA for the CDR3: TGTGCCATCAGTCGTACTGGAAAGACCCAGTACTTC. This gives the protein CAISRTGKTQYF.

This clonotype was seen only a few times. This chain uses TRBV7-9 with TRBJ2-1; D remains unclear. Per germline, CDR1 SEHNR and CDR2 FQNEAQ (reference sequence). This CDR3 is built from 13 residues. V was cut by 5 bases and J by 5 bases, with 10 bases left in between. The CDR3 DNA is TGTGCCAGCAGCACTTTTCCCAACAATGAGCAGTTCTTC. Protein: CASSTFPNNEQFF.

There are a few counts of this clonotype. This chain joins TRBV30 and TRBJ1-4; 8 bases fit TRBD1. From germline, CDR1 is GTSNPN and CDR2 SVGIG (reference sequence). The CDR3 sequence is 17 residues long. V was clipped by 1 base and J by 6 bases; unmatched bases: 13. The DNA of the CDR3 is TGTGCCTGGAGTGCCCTGCCCGGACAGGGCCGATATGAAAAACTGTTTTTT. It specifies CAWSALPGQGRYEKLFF.

This clonotype was observed many times. This sequence joins TRBV7-9 and TRBJ1-1, with 9 bases that match TRBD1. The J segment lost 7 bases and the V segment lost 6 bases, leaving 3 bases of the junction unmatched. The CDR3 consists of 12 residues. From germline, CDR1 is SEHNR and CDR2 FQNEAQ (reference sequence). The CDR3 spells CASSPGQGEAFF. Written as DNA, the CDR3 is TGTGCCAGCAGTCCGGGACAGGGTGAAGCTTTCTTT.

The gene calls are TRBV12-3 or TRBV12-4 and TRBJ1-2, with a tentative D call TRBD1 (5 bases). The CDR3 contains 14 residues. The ends were cut back, 3 bases at V and 4 bases at J, with 12 bases in the middle. The CDR3 spells CASSFAGAGYGYTF. CDR3 DNA: TGTGCCAGCAGTTTTGCCGGGGCCGGCTATGGCTACACCTTC.

The V gene is TRBV27, the J gene TRBJ2-1, with a tentative D call TRBD1 (6 bases). The V gene lost 6 bases and the J gene lost 8 bases, with 11 bases spanning the gap. CDR1 is MNHEY and CDR2 is SMNVEV in the germline V gene (reference sequence). The CDR3 has 12 amino acids. The chain's CDR3 is CASRDRRHEQFF. Here the CDR3 DNA reads TGTGCCAGCAGAGACAGGCGACATGAGCAGTTCTTC.